This T cell receptor (beta chain) was observed in a study of blood T cell repertoires in COVID-19. Sequenced by immunoSEQ multiplex PCR; TCRdb stores in-frame clones only, minus some. The sample comprises about 46,000 clones, approximately 90% of which are singletons, and around 3.1% rests with the top ten. With 4 bases removed from V and 6 bases from J, the gap between germline ends came to 10 bases. The CDR3 covers 13 residues. Germline CDR1 MDHEN, CDR2 SYDVKM. Assignment of participants to cohorts was predicated upon participant-reported clinical history. The sample was PBMCs or T cells enriched from blood (not recorded which). The receptor comes from a woman between 45 and 60 years old who had recovered from COVID-19. This chain joins TRBV28 and TRBJ1-5; tentatively, D is TRBD1 (6 bases). The CDR3 region is CASSSGEPQPQHF. The CDR3 DNA reads TGTGCCAGCAGTTCAGGGGAGCCTCAGCCCCAGCATTTT. Looking up the rest from reference TRBV28 and TRBJ1-5 gives the full variable domain: DVKVTQSSRYLVKRTGEKVFLECVQDMDHENMFWYRQDPGLGLRLIYFSYDVKMKEKGDIPEGYSVSREKKERFSLILESASTNQTSMYLCASSSGEPQPQHFGDGTRLSIL.